This record concerns one T cell receptor beta chain sequence. Its target is not known. The data originate from a study of cytomegalovirus exposure and HLA in healthy donors. Overall study findings and caveats: Immune exposure was documented only through CMV serostatus. Researchers reported in a later analysis that a missense DCLRE1C variant was tied to TCR beta V- and J-gene trimming. From TCR beta sequences, most subjects' HLA-A and HLA-B alleles were reportedly predicted accurately.

13 Jbeta primers and 60 Vbeta primers were used for the PCR. TCRdb keeps only in-frame clones here, not all; method: immunoSEQ multiplex PCR. Of approximately 77,000 clones in the sample, around 79% are singletons; the top ten hold 4% to 5.5%. The CDR3 covers 15 residues. In germline, CDR1 is MNHEY, CDR2 SMNVEV (reference sequence). V was shortened by 3 bases and J by 5 bases, with 15 bases between the two germline ends. Sequencing input: PBMCs. The sequence was collected from a man aged 35-49 years in good health and CMV-seronegative. The chain joins TRBV27 to TRBJ2-3, with D tentatively TRBD2 (5 bases). The CDR3 DNA reads TGTGCCAGCAGTTTTAGTCGAGGGTATGGAGATACGCAGTATTTT. Its protein product is CASSFSRGYGDTQYF.